The clone carrying this T cell receptor beta chain was seen at least ten times. V was pared by 10 bases and J by 2 bases, with 12 bases between. This CDR3 is built from 12 residues. Germline CDR1 reads MDHEN; CDR2 reads SYDVKM. The source of the sample is a study of T-cell reconstitution after alpha-beta-depleted transplantation in children. Unique molecular identifiers were built into the TCRbeta library. TCRdb independently ran MiXCR on the PCR reads; one entry per CDR3 protein. The table shows roughly 120,000 distinct CDR3 sequences, with 10% to 13% occurring only once. The sequencing used PBMCs from the stem cell graft donor, collected from the stem cell graft. J is TRBJ2-7 and V is TRBV28; D call uncertain. This TCR derives from a human donor who donated a stem cell graft to a child with acute lymphoblastic leukemia. CDR3 nucleotide sequence: TGTGCCACACAAATCATTCCCTACGAGCAGTACTTC. This gives the protein CATQIIPYEQYF.